A single sample gave rise to the 4 T cell receptor beta chains below, sequenced in a study of cytomegalovirus exposure and HLA in healthy donors. PCR involved 60 Vbeta and 13 Jbeta primers. Generated by immunoSEQ multiplex PCR, the TCRdb table keeps only in-frame clones and is missing some. The data contain approximately 130,000 clones, about 80% of them singletons. Sequenced material: PBMCs. The receptors shown here come from a woman in her forties or fifties in good health and CMV-seropositive.

This chain uses TRBV5-6 with TRBJ2-7; 11 bases are a match to TRBD2. With V trimmed by 4 bases and J by 3 bases, 6 bases remained unmatched. The germline V gene encodes CDR1 SGHDT and CDR2 YYEEEE. The CDR3 totals 15 residues. The CDR3 coding sequence is TGTGCCAGCAGCCCGTCCGGGACTAGCGGCTACGAGCAGTACTTC. Residues: CASSPSGTSGYEQYF.

This clone was detected a few times. The junction shows a germline mismatch at one end, possibly a read error. The J gene is TRBJ1-3, the V gene TRBV7-9; TRBD1 might be the D (5 bases). Germline values: CDR1 SEHNR, CDR2 FQNEAQ (reference sequence). The CDR3 covers 16 residues. The CDR3 protein is CSSSLLVTGSGNTIYF. Here the CDR3 DNA reads TGTTCCAGCAGCTTACTCGTCACAGGCTCTGGAAACACCATATATTTT.

The chain is built from TRBV5-4 and TRBJ2-1; 8 bases fit TRBD2. Germline V gene data show CDR1 as SGHNT and CDR2 as YYREEE (reference sequence). This CDR3 has 13 amino acids. Trimming removed 1 base from V and 7 bases from J; junction bases left unmatched: 1. CDR3 sequence: CASSLRGGNEQFF. In DNA form, the CDR3 reads TGTGCCAGCAGCTTGCGGGGGGGAAATGAGCAGTTCTTC.

This sequence joins TRBV9 and TRBJ2-7; 7 bases align to TRBD1. From germline, CDR1 is SGDLS and CDR2 YYNGEE. Trimming cost V 4 bases and J 2 bases; bases outside gene matches: 12. The CDR3 loop spans 16 amino acids. This CDR3 reads CASSLGIGGQTYEQYF. For the CDR3, the DNA is TGTGCCAGCAGCCTCGGGATAGGGGGACAGACCTACGAGCAGTACTTC.